The entry below describes one TCR beta chain. Residents of around 24 US areas, aged about 18 to 95 years, made up the participants. These data come from a study of blood T cell repertoires in COVID-19. Data came from immunoSEQ multiplex PCR; TCRdb stores just in-frame clones and leaves some out. The sample has about 170,000 clones; roughly 87% are singletons. V lost 4 bases and J lost 3; bases outside the gene matches: 4. The CDR3 has 15 residues. CDR1 is KGHDR and CDR2 is SFDVKD in the germline V gene. Material for sequencing was PBMCs or T cells enriched from blood (not recorded which). The V gene is TRBV24-1, the J gene TRBJ2-3; TRBD1 matches at 9 bases. This clonotype was sampled from a woman in her forties or fifties who had recovered from COVID-19. CDR3 sequence: CATSEDRGRTDTQYF. The CDR3 coding sequence is TGTGCCACCAGTGAGGACAGGGGAAGAACAGATACGCAGTATTTT.